Listed here are 13 T cell receptor beta chains from one sample, sequenced in a study of PD-1 blockade in mismatch repair-deficient tumors. Libraries were prepared by immunoSEQ multiplex PCR; TCRdb keeps only in-frame clonotypes and omits some of them. Of some 48,000 clones detected, roughly 80% appear once; the ten largest clones hold less than 9%. Sequencing used peripheral blood, obtained more than 19 weeks after starting pembrolizumab. All receptors come from an adult with mismatch repair-deficient cancer.

V usage is TRBV5-4 and J usage is TRBJ2-7; weak D call: TRBD2 (6 bases). Between the trimmed V and J ends, which lost 2 bases and 2 bases, there was a span of 14 bases. The germline gives CDR1 SGHNT, CDR2 YYREEE (reference sequence). The CDR3 contains 15 residues. The CDR3: CASSLAGHTTYEQYF. In DNA form, the CDR3 reads TGTGCCAGCAGCTTAGCGGGCCATACCACCTACGAGCAGTACTTC. The full variable domain, completed using reference TRBV5-4 and TRBJ2-7, is ETGVTQSPTHLIKTRGQQVTLRCSSQSGHNTVSWYQQALGQGPQFIFQYYREEENGRGNFPPRFSGLQFPNYSSELNVNALELDDSALYLCASSLAGHTTYEQYFGPGTRLTVT.

The rearrangement joins TRBV25-1 to TRBJ1-4; 7 positions agree with TRBD1. This CDR3 region has 14 residues. The V gene end was trimmed by 1 base and the J gene end by 7 bases; junction bases not matched to a gene: 3. The germline gives CDR1 MGHDK, CDR2 SYGVNS. CDR3: CASSEWDSAEKLFF. The CDR3 coding sequence is TGTGCCAGCAGTGAATGGGACAGTGCTGAAAAACTGTTTTTT.

This rearrangement joins TRBV30 to TRBJ1-1; D ambiguous. The germline V gene encodes CDR1 GTSNPN and CDR2 SVGIG (reference sequence). The CDR3 contains 14 residues. V lost 1 base to trimming and J lost 4 bases, with 13 bases between them. CDR3 region: CAWSASLSGTEAFF. The CDR3 region has the DNA TGTGCCTGGAGTGCAAGCCTCAGTGGCACTGAAGCTTTCTTT.

Here the CDR3 reads CASSQALGLGYEQYF. As DNA, the CDR3 is TGCGCCAGCAGCCAAGCTCTAGGCCTCGGCTACGAGCAGTACTTC. The rearrangement joins TRBV4-1 to TRBJ2-7, with unresolved D. Trimming cost V 1 base and J 3 bases, with 13 bases left between them. This CDR3 comprises 15 residues. Germline CDR1 reads MGHRA; CDR2 reads YSYEKL.

The CDR3 nucleotides are TGTGCCAGCAGTTACTATGCGGGAGGGCCGAATGAGCAGTTCTTC. It encodes CASSYYAGGPNEQFF. The rearrangement uses TRBV6-5 and TRBJ2-1; 9 positions agree with TRBD2. The J segment lost 7 bases and the V segment lost 1 base, leaving 5 bases of the junction unmatched. The CDR3 loop spans 15 amino acids. Per germline, CDR1 MNHEY and CDR2 SVGAGI.

The rearrangement links TRBV4-3 to TRBJ2-7; D might be TRBD2 (7 bases). The V and J ends lost 3 bases and 6 bases respectively, with 12 bases between them. The CDR3 is 13 residues long. CDR1 and CDR2 from the germline V gene are LGHNA and YSLEER. Written as DNA, the CDR3 is TGCGCCAGCAGCCAGGGAGGGGGGAGCGAGCAGTACTTC. Encoded protein: CASSQGGGSEQYF.

The CDR3 nucleotides are TGTGCCAGCAGTGTAGAGATGAACACTGAAGCTTTCTTT. The encoded protein is CASSVEMNTEAFF. The chain employs TRBV6-4 and TRBJ1-1; no reliable D call. Germline CDR1 reads MRHNA; CDR2 reads SNTAGT. V dropped 4 bases and J dropped 0 bases, with 6 bases sitting between them. The CDR3 is made up of 13 amino acids.

The chain carries TRBV7-9 and TRBJ2-5; D gene ambiguous. The V end was cut by 5 bases, the J end by 5 bases, with 12 bases between. Germline lookup yields CDR1 SEHNR and CDR2 FQNEAQ (reference sequence). This CDR3 region has 13 residues. The CDR3 here is CASSPTRGETQYF. CDR3 DNA sequence: TGTGCCAGCAGCCCAACCCGTGGCGAGACCCAGTACTTC.

The chain combines TRBV19 with TRBJ1-2, with D perhaps TRBD1 (5 bases). This CDR3 spans 15 amino acids. Germline V gives CDR1 LNHDA, CDR2 SQIVND (reference sequence). Trimming shortened V by 6 bases and J by 8 bases, and 22 bases separated the two germline ends. As DNA, the CDR3 is TGTGCCAGTAGGCCAGAGCCCCGGGGGGAGAAGGGCTACACCTTC. Translated: CASRPEPRGEKGYTF.

This chain joins TRBV15 and TRBJ2-1, with 12 bases aligning to TRBD2. CDR3 length: 15 amino acids. The V and J ends lost 4 bases and 9 bases, in that order; junction bases with no gene match: 7. Germline loops: CDR1 LNHNV, CDR2 YYDKDF (reference sequence). The chain's CDR3 is CATSTGLAGGGEQFF. For the CDR3, the DNA is TGTGCCACCAGCACAGGCCTAGCGGGAGGGGGTGAGCAGTTCTTC.

This clone was found a few times. The V and J genes are TRBV6-1 and TRBJ2-7; perhaps TRBD2 as D (6 bases). Germline values: CDR1 MNHNS, CDR2 SASEGT. The CDR3 covers 14 residues. Between the trimmed V and J ends, which lost 4 bases and 1 base, there was a span of 11 bases. This chain's CDR3 is CASSGRGRSYEQYF. CDR3 in DNA: TGTGCCAGCAGTGGGCGGGGAAGGTCCTACGAGCAGTACTTC.

The chain recombines TRBV7-9 with TRBJ2-5; no definite D call. The CDR3 runs to 15 residues. With 1 base removed from V and 4 bases from J, the gap between germline ends came to 13 bases. Germline V gene data show CDR1 as SEHNR and CDR2 as FQNEAQ (reference sequence). The CDR3 coding sequence is TGTGCCAGCAGCTTAGGATCTCCTCTAGGAGAGACCCAGTACTTC. As protein: CASSLGSPLGETQYF.

V usage is TRBV27 and J usage is TRBJ2-7; TRBD2 matches 9 bases. The length of the CDR3 is 17 residues. J lost 2 bases, V lost 4 bases, and 12 bases had no gene match. The germline V gene encodes CDR1 MNHEY and CDR2 SMNVEV (reference sequence). The CDR3 DNA is TGTGCCAGCAGTTCCCTCACTCTTAGCGGGGGCCCCTACGAGCAGTACTTC. As protein: CASSSLTLSGGPYEQYF.